These 17 T cell receptor beta chains were sequenced from one sample in a study of shared clonotypes between healthy human individuals. Only in-frame clones appear in the TCRdb table, and some are missing; sequencing was by immunoSEQ multiplex PCR. The sample carries fewer than 650,000 clones, about 82% recorded once. What was sequenced was PBMCs. These receptors all stem from a woman in her thirties or forties in good health. Some clones in this sample may be carry-over from other donors' samples.

The V call is TRBV7-6, the J call TRBJ2-7; D might be TRBD2 (6 bases). The V gene's germline CDR1 is SGHVS and CDR2 FNYEAQ. With 5 bases removed from V and 1 base from J, the gap between germline ends came to 12 bases. The CDR3 is 14 residues long. The CDR3 spells CASSRGWTSYEQYF. CDR3 sequence (DNA): TGTGCCAGCAGCCGGGGGTGGACTTCCTACGAGCAGTACTTC. Together with reference TRBV7-6 and TRBJ2-7, the CDR3 gives the full variable domain: GAGVSQSPRYKVTKRGQDVALRCDPISGHVSLYWYRQALGQGPEFLTYFNYEAQQDKSGLPNDRFSAERPEGSISTLTIQRTEQRDSAMYRCASSRGWTSYEQYFGPGTRLTVT.

The gene calls are TRBV19 and TRBJ2-1; maybe TRBD2 (6 bases). CDR3 size: 15 residues. V lost 2 bases and J lost 7, with 15 bases in between. From germline, CDR1 is LNHDA and CDR2 SQIVND (reference sequence). The CDR3 protein is CASSISGEWANEQFF. The CDR3 DNA reads TGTGCCAGTAGTATATCGGGGGAGTGGGCAAATGAGCAGTTCTTC.

This clone was counted only a few times. The chain carries TRBV13 and TRBJ2-5, with D perhaps matching TRBD2 (5 bases). The J call may be in error: the DNA end matches TRBJ2-7 better. This CDR3 contains 16 residues. CDR1 is PRHDT, CDR2 FYEKMQ, per germline (reference sequence). The CDR3: CASSPGRARPNYEQYF. DNA for the CDR3: TGTGCCAGCAGCCCTGGGCGGGCGCGACCTAACTACGAGCAGTACTTC.

This chain links TRBV7-8 with TRBJ2-1; 8 bases map to TRBD2. CDR3 length equals 15 residues. The germline CDR1 and CDR2 sequences are SGHVS and FQNEAQ. V shed 3 bases and J 4 bases; nucleotides not matched to a gene: 5. CDR3 region: CASSFREGPYNEQFF. The CDR3 DNA reads as TGTGCCAGCAGCTTCCGGGAGGGCCCTTACAATGAGCAGTTCTTC.

This chain links TRBV28 with TRBJ2-6, with a weak D call TRBD2 (5 bases). V lost 3 bases, J lost 2 bases, and 5 bases lay in between. Germline CDR1 reads MDHEN; CDR2 reads SYDVKM. This CDR3 has 14 amino acids. Written as DNA, the CDR3 is TGTGCCAGCAGTTTGAGGGCTGGGGCCAACGTCCTGACTTTC. This encodes CASSLRAGANVLTF.

The chain couples TRBV7-2 to TRBJ1-3; D might be TRBD1 (6 bases). The germline gives CDR1 SGHTA, CDR2 FQGNSA. CDR3 length: 16 amino acids. V was clipped by 2 bases and J by 2 bases, with 13 bases between them. CDR3: CASSLSAGATGNTIYF. The CDR3 DNA reads TGTGCCAGCAGCTTATCCGCGGGGGCAACTGGAAACACCATATATTTT.

This chain connects TRBV18 to TRBJ2-2, with 8 bases aligning to TRBD1. Germline CDR1 is KGHSH and CDR2 is LQKENI. Trimming removed 5 bases from V and 3 bases from J; junction bases left unmatched: 5. This CDR3 spans 15 amino acids. As DNA, the CDR3 is TGTGCCAGCTCATCGACAGGGGTTGACACCGGGGAGCTGTTTTTT. It codes for CASSSTGVDTGELFF.

V and J are TRBV4-2 and TRBJ2-7; D gene ambiguous. The germline CDR1 and CDR2 sequences are LGHNA and YNFKEQ. The V end was cut by 0 bases, the J end by 2 bases, with 11 bases between. CDR3 length equals 15 residues. This CDR3 reads CASSQDHHGAYEQYF. The CDR3 DNA is TGTGCCAGCAGCCAAGATCATCACGGTGCCTACGAGCAGTACTTC.

In its sample, this clone was seen once. V usage is TRBV14 and J usage is TRBJ2-2; D is unclear. The CDR3 totals 13 residues. The V end lost 4 bases, the J end lost 5 bases, and 8 bases lay between the germline ends. The V gene's germline CDR1 is SGHDN and CDR2 FVKESK. In nucleotides, the CDR3 is TGTGCCAGCAGCCTCCATCTGACCGGGGAGCTGTTTTTT. Its translation: CASSLHLTGELFF.

Regarding this clone: A much larger clone is a single base away; this may be a read error. The chain carries TRBV4-1 and TRBJ1-5; weak D call: TRBD1 (6 bases). The CDR3 runs to 15 residues. Looked up from germline, CDR1 is MGHRA and CDR2 is YSYEKL. This chain's CDR3 is CANSLTRQGNQPQHF. CDR3 nucleotides: TGCGCCAACAGCCTAACTAGACAGGGCAATCAGCCCCAGCATTTT.

The chain couples TRBV5-1 to TRBJ2-1; D unresolved. Germline values: CDR1 SGHRS, CDR2 YFSETQ. This CDR3 has 15 residues. The V and J ends lost 0 bases and 5 bases respectively, with 12 bases between them. CDR3 residues: CASSLEVSFDNEQFF. The DNA of the CDR3 is TGCGCCAGCAGCTTGGAAGTAAGCTTCGACAATGAGCAGTTCTTC.

The chain combines TRBV5-1 with TRBJ1-3; maybe TRBD1 (5 bases). The V end lost 2 bases, the J end lost 0 bases, and 6 bases lay between the germline ends. The CDR3 has 14 amino acids. Germline-derived CDR1 and CDR2 are SGHRS and YFSETQ. CDR3 sequence reads: CASSLQDSGNTIYF. DNA of the CDR3: TGCGCCAGCAGCTTACAGGACTCTGGAAACACCATATATTTT.

Only one count was recorded for this clone. V is TRBV30 and J is TRBJ2-2, with 7 bases matching TRBD2. The V and J ends lost 1 base and 7 bases, in that order; junction bases with no gene match: 6. CDR3 length: 14 residues. Per germline, CDR1 GTSNPN and CDR2 SVGIG (reference sequence). CDR3 loop: CAWSEGREHGELFF. In DNA form, the CDR3 reads TGTGCCTGGAGTGAAGGGCGGGAGCACGGGGAGCTGTTTTTT.

The chain is built from TRBV5-1 and TRBJ2-1; D perhaps matches TRBD1 (6 bases). Germline loops: CDR1 SGHRS, CDR2 YFSETQ. Trimming stripped 0 bases from V and 5 bases from J, with 12 bases between. The CDR3 length is 15 residues. In DNA, the CDR3 is TGCGCCAGCAGCTTGGCCGGGACACCTAACAATGAGCAGTTCTTC. Amino acids: CASSLAGTPNNEQFF.

V is TRBV7-8 and J is TRBJ2-1, with a possible D match to TRBD2 (6 bases). V was clipped by 8 bases and J by 8 bases, with 19 bases between them. The CDR3 covers 14 residues. The V gene's germline CDR1 is SGHVS and CDR2 FQNEAQ. The chain's CDR3 is CASFPGGNKDEQFF. The CDR3 coding sequence is TGTGCCAGCTTCCCGGGCGGGAACAAGGATGAGCAGTTCTTC.

In the case of this clone: This probably arose from a read error, given a far larger clone one base away. The chain couples TRBV7-3 to TRBJ1-1; 9 bases map to TRBD1. The V gene's germline CDR1 is SGHTA and CDR2 FQGTGA. The length of the CDR3 is 14 residues. The CDR3 is CASSVTGGNTEASF. CDR3 bases: TGTGCCAGCAGCGTGACAGGGGGGAACACTGAAGCTTCCTTT.

The chain has TRBV6-5 and TRBJ1-1, with unresolved D. Trimming removed 2 bases from V and 1 base from J, with 5 bases in between. The CDR3 runs to 13 residues. CDR1 is MNHEY and CDR2 is SVGAGI in the germline V gene. The CDR3 here is CASSYPGNTEAFF. CDR3 sequence (DNA): TGTGCCAGCAGTTACCCTGGGAACACTGAAGCTTTCTTT.